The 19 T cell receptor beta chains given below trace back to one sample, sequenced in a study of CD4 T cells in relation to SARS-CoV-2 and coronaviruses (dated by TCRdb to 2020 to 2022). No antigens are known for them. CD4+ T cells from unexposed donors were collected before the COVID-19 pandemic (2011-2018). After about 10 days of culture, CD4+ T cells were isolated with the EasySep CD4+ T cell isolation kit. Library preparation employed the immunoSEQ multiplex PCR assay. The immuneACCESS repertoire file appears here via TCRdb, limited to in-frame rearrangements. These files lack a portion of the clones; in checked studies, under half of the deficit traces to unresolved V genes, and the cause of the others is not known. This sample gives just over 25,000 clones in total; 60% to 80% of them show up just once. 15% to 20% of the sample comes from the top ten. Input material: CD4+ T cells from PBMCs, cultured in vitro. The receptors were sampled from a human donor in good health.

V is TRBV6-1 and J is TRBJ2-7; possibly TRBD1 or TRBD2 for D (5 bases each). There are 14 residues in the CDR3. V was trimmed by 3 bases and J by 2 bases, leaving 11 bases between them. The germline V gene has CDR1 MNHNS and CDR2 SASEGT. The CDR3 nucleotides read TGTGCCAGCAGTGACGAGGGGCCAACCTACGAGCAGTACTTC. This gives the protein CASSDEGPTYEQYF.

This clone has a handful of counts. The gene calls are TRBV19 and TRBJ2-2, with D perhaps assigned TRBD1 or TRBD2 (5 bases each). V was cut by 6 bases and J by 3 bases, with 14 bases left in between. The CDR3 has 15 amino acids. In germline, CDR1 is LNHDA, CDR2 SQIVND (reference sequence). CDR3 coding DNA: TGTGCCAGTAGGGACCGGGACGGTGACACCGGGGAGCTGTTTTTT. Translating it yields CASRDRDGDTGELFF. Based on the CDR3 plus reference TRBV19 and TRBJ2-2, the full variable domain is DGGITQSPKYLFRKEGQNVTLSCEQNLNHDAMYWYRQDPGQGLRLIYYSQIVNDFQKGDIAEGYSVSREKKESFPLTVTSAQKNPTAFYLCASRDRDGDTGELFFGEGSRLTVL.

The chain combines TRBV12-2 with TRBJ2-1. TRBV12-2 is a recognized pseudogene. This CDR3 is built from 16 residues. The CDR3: CASRSPVSPLRNEQFF. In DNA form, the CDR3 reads TGTGCAAGTCGCTCCCCGGTTTCCCCGCTTAGGAATGAGCAGTTCTTC.

CDR3 amino acids: CASSLRETQYF. Here the CDR3 DNA reads TGTGCCAGCAGCTTAAGGGAGACCCAGTACTTC. This chain connects TRBV11-2 to TRBJ2-5; no clear D gene. V was trimmed by 2 bases and J by 5 bases, leaving 3 bases between them. Germline CDR1 SGHAT, CDR2 FQNNGV. The CDR3 runs to 11 residues.

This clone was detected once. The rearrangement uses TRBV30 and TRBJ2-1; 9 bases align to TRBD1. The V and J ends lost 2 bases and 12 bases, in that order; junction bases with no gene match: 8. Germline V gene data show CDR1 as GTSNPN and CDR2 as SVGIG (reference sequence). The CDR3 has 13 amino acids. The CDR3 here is CAWSSQGQGRQFF. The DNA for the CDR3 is TGTGCCTGGAGTTCCCAGGGACAGGGTCGGCAGTTCTTC.

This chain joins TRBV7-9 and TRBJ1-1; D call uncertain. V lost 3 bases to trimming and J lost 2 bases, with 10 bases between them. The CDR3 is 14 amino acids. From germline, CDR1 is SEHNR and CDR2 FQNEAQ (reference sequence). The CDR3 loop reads CASSFGRSNTEAFF. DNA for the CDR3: TGTGCCAGCAGCTTCGGCAGGTCCAACACTGAAGCTTTCTTT.

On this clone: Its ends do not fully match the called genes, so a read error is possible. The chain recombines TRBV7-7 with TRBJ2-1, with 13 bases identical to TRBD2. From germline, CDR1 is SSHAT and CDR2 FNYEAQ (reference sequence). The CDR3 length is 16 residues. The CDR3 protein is CASSPRTSGSTNEQFF. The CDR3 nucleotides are TGTGCTAGCAGCCCCCGGACTAGCGGGAGTACTAATGAGCAGTTCTTC.

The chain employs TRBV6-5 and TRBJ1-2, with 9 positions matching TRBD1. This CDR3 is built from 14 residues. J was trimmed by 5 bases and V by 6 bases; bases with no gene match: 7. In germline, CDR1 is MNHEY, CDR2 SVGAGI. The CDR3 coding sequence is TGTGCCAGCAGGCCAACAGGGGGCGCTTATGGCTACACCTTC. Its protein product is CASRPTGGAYGYTF.

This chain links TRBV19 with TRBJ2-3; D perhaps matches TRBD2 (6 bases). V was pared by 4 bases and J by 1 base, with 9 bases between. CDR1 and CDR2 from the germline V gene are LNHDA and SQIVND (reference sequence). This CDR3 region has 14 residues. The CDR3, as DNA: TGTGCCAGTAGTAGCGGGGATGGCACAGATACGCAGTATTTT. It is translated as CASSSGDGTDTQYF.

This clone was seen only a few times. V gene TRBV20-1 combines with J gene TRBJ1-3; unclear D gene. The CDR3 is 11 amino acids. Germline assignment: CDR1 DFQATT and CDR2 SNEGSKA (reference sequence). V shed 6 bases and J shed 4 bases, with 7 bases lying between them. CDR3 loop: CSAQHGNTIYF. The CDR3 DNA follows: TGCAGTGCCCAACACGGAAACACCATATATTTT.

The DNA of the CDR3 is TGCGCCAGCAGCCAGGTAGACACGGGCTCTGGAAACACCATATATTTT. It yields the protein CASSQVDTGSGNTIYF. The V and J genes are TRBV4-1 and TRBJ1-3; no reliable D call. Germline values: CDR1 MGHRA, CDR2 YSYEKL. CDR3 size: 16 residues. The V end lost 3 bases, the J end lost 0 bases, and 12 bases lay between the germline ends.

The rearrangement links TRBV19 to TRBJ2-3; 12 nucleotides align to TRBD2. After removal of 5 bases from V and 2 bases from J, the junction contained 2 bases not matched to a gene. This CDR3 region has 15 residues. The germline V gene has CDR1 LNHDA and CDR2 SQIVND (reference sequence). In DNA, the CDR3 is TGTGCCAGTAGTGGACTAGCGGGGAACACAGATACGCAGTATTTT. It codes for CASSGLAGNTDTQYF.

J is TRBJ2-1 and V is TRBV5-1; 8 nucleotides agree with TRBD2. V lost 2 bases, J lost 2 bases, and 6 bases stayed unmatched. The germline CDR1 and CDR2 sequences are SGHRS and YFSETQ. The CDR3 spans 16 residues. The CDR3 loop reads CASSFSSGGPYNEQFF. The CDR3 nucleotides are TGCGCCAGCAGCTTTTCCAGCGGGGGCCCCTACAATGAGCAGTTCTTC.

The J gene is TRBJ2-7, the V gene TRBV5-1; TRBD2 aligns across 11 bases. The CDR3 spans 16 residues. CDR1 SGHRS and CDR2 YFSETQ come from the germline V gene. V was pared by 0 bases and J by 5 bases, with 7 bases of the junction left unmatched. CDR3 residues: CASSLVLAGGLNEQYF. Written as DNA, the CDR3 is TGCGCCAGCAGCTTGGTTTTAGCGGGAGGGCTGAACGAGCAGTACTTC.

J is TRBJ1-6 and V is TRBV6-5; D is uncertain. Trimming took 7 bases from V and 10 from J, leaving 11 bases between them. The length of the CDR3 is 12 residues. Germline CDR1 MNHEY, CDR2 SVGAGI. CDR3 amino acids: CASNLPGSPLHF. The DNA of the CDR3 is TGTGCCAGCAACCTCCCGGGGTCACCCCTCCACTTT.

The chain's CDR3 is CASSDPDRGLWEQYF. In DNA form, the CDR3 reads TGTGCCAGCAGCGATCCAGACAGGGGGCTTTGGGAGCAGTACTTC. The chain couples TRBV5-6 to TRBJ2-7; 10 nucleotides line up with TRBD1. V gave up 4 bases and J gave up 7 bases; unmatched junction bases: 11. Per germline, CDR1 SGHDT and CDR2 YYEEEE. This CDR3 is 15 amino acids long. Full variable domain (outside the CDR3, taken from reference TRBV5-6 and TRBJ2-7): DAGVTQSPTHLIKTRGQQVTLRCSPKSGHDTVSWYQQALGQGPQFIFQYYEEEERQRGNFPDRFSGHQFPNYSSELNVNALLLGDSALYLCASSDPDRGLWEQYFGPGTRLTVT.

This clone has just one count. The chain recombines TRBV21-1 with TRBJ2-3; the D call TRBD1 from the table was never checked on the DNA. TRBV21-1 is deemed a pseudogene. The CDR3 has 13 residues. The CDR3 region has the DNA TGTGCCGTATGGGACAGGGCCACAGATACGCAGTATTTT. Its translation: CAVWDRATDTQYF.

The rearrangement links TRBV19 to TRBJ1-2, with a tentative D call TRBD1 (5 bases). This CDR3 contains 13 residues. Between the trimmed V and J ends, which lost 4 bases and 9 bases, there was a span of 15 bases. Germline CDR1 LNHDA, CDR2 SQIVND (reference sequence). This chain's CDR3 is CASSNRDLTRYTF. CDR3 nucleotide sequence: TGTGCCAGTAGTAACCGGGACCTTACTCGCTACACCTTC.

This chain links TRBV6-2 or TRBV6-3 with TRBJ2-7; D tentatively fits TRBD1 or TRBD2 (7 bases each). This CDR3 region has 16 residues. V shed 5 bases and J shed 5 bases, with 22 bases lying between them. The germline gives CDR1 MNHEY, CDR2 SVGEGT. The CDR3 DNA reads TGTGCCAGCAGTCCCGAGGGGGCTAGCGGACGGAACGAGCAGTACTTC. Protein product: CASSPEGASGRNEQYF.